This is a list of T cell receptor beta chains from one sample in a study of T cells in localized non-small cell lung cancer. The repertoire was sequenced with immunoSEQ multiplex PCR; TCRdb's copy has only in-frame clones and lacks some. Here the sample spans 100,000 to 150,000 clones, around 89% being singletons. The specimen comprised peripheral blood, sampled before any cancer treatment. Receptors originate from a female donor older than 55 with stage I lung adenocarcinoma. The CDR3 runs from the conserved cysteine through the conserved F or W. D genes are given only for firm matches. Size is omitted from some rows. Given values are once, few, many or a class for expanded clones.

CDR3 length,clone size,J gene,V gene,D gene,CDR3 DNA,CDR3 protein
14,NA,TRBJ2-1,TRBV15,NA,TGTGCCACCAGCAGACAAAGAGAGGGCAATGAGCAGTTCTTC,CATSRQREGNEQFF
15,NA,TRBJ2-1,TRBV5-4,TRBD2,TGTGCCAGCACCCCGGGGACTAGCGGGAAGAATGAGCAGTTCTTC,CASTPGTSGKNEQFF
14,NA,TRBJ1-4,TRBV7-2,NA,TGTGCCAGCAGCTTCGACGGGCTTAATGAAAAACTGTTTTTT,CASSFDGLNEKLFF
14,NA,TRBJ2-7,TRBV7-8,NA,TGTGCCAGCAGCTCCCTTAATGGGGGCTACGAGCAGTACTTC,CASSSLNGGYEQYF
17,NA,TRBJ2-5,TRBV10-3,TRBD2,TGTGCCATCAGTGAGTCGGAGGGTCTAGCGGGAGTAGAGACCCAGTACTTC,CAISESEGLAGVETQYF
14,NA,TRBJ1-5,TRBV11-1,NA,TGTGCCAGCAGCTCCACAGGTACTAATCAGCCCCAGCATTTT,CASSSTGTNQPQHF
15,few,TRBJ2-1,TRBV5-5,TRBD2,TGTGCCAGCAGCTTGTTGACTAGCGGATACAATGAGCAGTTCTTC,CASSLLTSGYNEQFF
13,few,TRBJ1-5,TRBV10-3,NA,TGTGCCATCAGTGAGTCCCCGAATCAGCCCCAGCATTTT,CAISESPNQPQHF
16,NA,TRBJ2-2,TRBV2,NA,TGTGCCAGCAGTGACCCCGGGACTTCGGGCACCGGGGAGCTGTTTTTT,CASSDPGTSGTGELFF
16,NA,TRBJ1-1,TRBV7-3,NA,TGTGCCAGCAGCTTAGCGACGGGACGCCTCCCTACTGAAGCTTTCTTT,CASSLATGRLPTEAFF
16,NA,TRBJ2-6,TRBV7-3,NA,TGTGCCAGCAGACCACTTACAGGTTCCGGGGCCAACGTCCTGACTTTC,CASRPLTGSGANVLTF
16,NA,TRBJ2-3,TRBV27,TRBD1,TGTGCCAGCAGCCGATCCGGGACAGGGCCCACAGATACGCAGTATTTT,CASSRSGTGPTDTQYF
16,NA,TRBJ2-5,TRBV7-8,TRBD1,TGTGCCAGCAGCTTAACACGGGACAGGGGGCCCGAGACCCAGTACTTC,CASSLTRDRGPETQYF
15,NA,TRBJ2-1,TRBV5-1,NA,TGCGCCAGCAGAATCTCGACAGGTTCCTACAATGAGCAGTTCTTC,CASRISTGSYNEQFF
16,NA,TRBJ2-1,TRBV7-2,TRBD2,TGTGCCAGCAGCCCCAGGACTAGCGGGAGGGCCAGAGAGCAGTTCTTC,CASSPRTSGRAREQFF
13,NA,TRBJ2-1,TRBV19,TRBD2,TGTGCCAGTAGCGAAACTAGCGGGAGGAAGAAGTTCTTC,CASSETSGRKKFF
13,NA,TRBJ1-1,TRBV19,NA,TGTGCCACCTACAGGGAGACGATCACTGAAGCTTTCTTT,CATYRETITEAFF
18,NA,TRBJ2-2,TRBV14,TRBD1,TGTGCCAGCAGCCAAGAGGGGACAGGGGTTTGGTACACCGGGGAGCTGTTTTTT,CASSQEGTGVWYTGELFF
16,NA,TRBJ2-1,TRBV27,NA,TGTGCCAGCACCAGGATTGGAGGATATAGCGGCAATGAGCAGTTCTTC,CASTRIGGYSGNEQFF
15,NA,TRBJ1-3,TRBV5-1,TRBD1,TGCGCCAGCAGCGAACAGGGGGTAGCGGGAAACACCATATATTTT,CASSEQGVAGNTIYF
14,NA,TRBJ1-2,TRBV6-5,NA,TGTGCCAGCAGGAACCCGGGAGCTAACTATGGCTACACCTTC,CASRNPGANYGYTF
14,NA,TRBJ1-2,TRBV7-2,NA,TGTGCCAGCAGACTGTTACGGGGAAACTATGGCTACACCTTC,CASRLLRGNYGYTF
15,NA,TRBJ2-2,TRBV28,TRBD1,TGTGCCAGCAGTTTAGTCAGGGGGCCCACCGGGGAGCTGTTTTTT,CASSLVRGPTGELFF
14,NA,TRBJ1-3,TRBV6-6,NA,TGTGCCAGCAGTGCAGGGACCTCTGGAAACACCATATATTTT,CASSAGTSGNTIYF
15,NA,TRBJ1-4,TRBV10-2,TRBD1,TGCGCCAGCAGTGATGGGCAGGGGGCCGGGGGAAAACTGTTTTTT,CASSDGQGAGGKLFF
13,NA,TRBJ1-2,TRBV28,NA,TGTGCCACCCCCGGGGGGGCTAACTATGGCTACACCTTC,CATPGGANYGYTF
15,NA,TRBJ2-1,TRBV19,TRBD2,TGTGCCAGTCTTAACTGGACTAGCGGGAAGAATGAGCAGTTCTTC,CASLNWTSGKNEQFF
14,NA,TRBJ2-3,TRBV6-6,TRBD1,TGTGCCACCGGGGGACAGGGGGGCACAGATACGCAGTATTTT,CATGGQGGTDTQYF
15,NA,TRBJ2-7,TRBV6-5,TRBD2,TGTGCCAGCAGTACCTTGACTAGCGGGTCCTACGAGCAGTACTTC,CASSTLTSGSYEQYF
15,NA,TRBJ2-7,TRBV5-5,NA,TGTGCCAGCAGCTTGTTAGGTCGGCAGAATTACGAGCAGTACTTC,CASSLLGRQNYEQYF
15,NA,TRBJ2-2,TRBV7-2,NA,TGTGCCAGCAACCCACAGAGGTATATAACCGGGGAGCTGTTTTTT,CASNPQRYITGELFF
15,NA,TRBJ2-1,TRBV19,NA,TGTGCCAGTAGTACTCAAACGGTCGGAGGAAATGAGCAGTTCTTC,CASSTQTVGGNEQFF
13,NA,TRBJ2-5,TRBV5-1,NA,TGCGCCAGCAGTTGGTGGGGTCAAGAGACCCAGTACTTC,CASSWWGQETQYF
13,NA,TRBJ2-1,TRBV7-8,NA,TGTGCCAGCAGCTTAGCGGTGGGCGATGAGCAGTTCTTC,CASSLAVGDEQFF
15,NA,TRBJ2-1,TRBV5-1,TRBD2,TGCGCCAGCAGCTTGCAAGCGGGAGTGGTTAATGAGCAGTTCTTC,CASSLQAGVVNEQFF
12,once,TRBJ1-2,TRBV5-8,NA,TGTGCCAGCAGCCCCCCCGTGGGTGGCTACACCTTC,CASSPPVGGYTF
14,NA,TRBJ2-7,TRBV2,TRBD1,TGTGCCAGCACCTCCTGGGACAGGGGCAACGAGCAGTACTTC,CASTSWDRGNEQYF
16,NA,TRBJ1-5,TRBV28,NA,TGTGCCAGCTCCCACAGGGAGAGATTGGGCAATCAGCCCCAGCATTTT,CASSHRERLGNQPQHF
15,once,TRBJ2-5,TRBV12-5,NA,TGTGCTAGTGGTTTGTCGGAGGGCCGGGGAGAGACCCAGTACTTC,CASGLSEGRGETQYF
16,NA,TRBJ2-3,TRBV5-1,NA,TGCGCCAGCAGCTTGGCCGTGGGCCAGCGCACAGATACGCAGTATTTT,CASSLAVGQRTDTQYF
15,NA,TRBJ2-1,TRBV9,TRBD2,TGTGCCAGCAGAAGGGGACTAGCGGGACAAGTTGAGCAGTTCTTC,CASRRGLAGQVEQFF
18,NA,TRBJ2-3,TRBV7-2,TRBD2,TGTGCCAGCAGCTTCCTAGCGGGAGGCCTATTTAGCACAGATACGCAGTATTTT,CASSFLAGGLFSTDTQYF
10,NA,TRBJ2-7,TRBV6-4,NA,TGTGCCAGCTTAGGGTACGAGCAGTACTTC,CASLGYEQYF